Below are 14 T cell receptor beta chains sequenced from a single sample in a study of regulatory T cells in long-lasting Graves disease. Time point reported: newly diagnosed GD, antithyroid drugs for less than 3 months. PBMC RNA served as the TCR library source. CDR3-region Arm-PCR and iRepertoire HTBI primers produced the TCR beta libraries. TCRdb reprocessed the multiplex PCR reads with MiXCR, giving one entry per CDR3 protein. The table includes a few hundred thousand distinct CDR3 sequences, over 15% detected once. The same sample was also studied in work on T cells in Graves' hyperthyroidism and ophthalmopathy.

Sequenced here: peripheral blood mononuclear cells (PBMCs), sampled at new diagnosis, from a patient treated with antithyroid drugs. The receptors were sampled from a man between 40 and 49 years old with Graves disease.

This sequence joins TRBV7-9 and TRBJ1-3; TRBD1 might be the D (6 bases). Deletions cut 2 bases from V and 7 bases from J, with 12 bases between. CDR3 size: 14 residues. The germline CDR1 and CDR2 sequences are SEHNR and FQNEAQ (reference sequence). The CDR3 region is CASSLSQGSNTIYF. In DNA form, the CDR3 reads TGTGCCAGCAGCTTATCACAGGGAAGCAACACCATATATTTT.

This clonotype showed up many times. V is TRBV12-3 or TRBV12-4 and J is TRBJ2-6; D uncertain. The length of the CDR3 is 17 residues. With 3 bases removed from V and 0 bases from J, the gap between germline ends came to 12 bases. The CDR3 protein is CASSLHGTYSGANVLTF. The DNA for the CDR3 is TGTGCCAGCAGTTTGCACGGTACCTACTCTGGGGCCAACGTCCTGACTTTC.

The chain couples TRBV24-1 to TRBJ2-3, with TRBD1 matching over 7 bases. This CDR3 is 14 amino acids long. Trimming at V came to 7 bases and at J to 4 bases, leaving 7 bases not matched to a gene. The germline gives CDR1 KGHDR, CDR2 SFDVKD. The CDR3 sequence is CATSANQGADTQYF. The CDR3 nucleotides read TGTGCCACCAGCGCAAATCAGGGGGCAGATACGCAGTATTTT.

A remark on this clonotype: One base away lies a much larger clone, so this may be a sequencing read error. This sequence joins TRBV5-1 and TRBJ2-7; a possible D gene is TRBD1 (5 bases). The CDR3 is made up of 13 amino acids. Germline V gene sequence: CDR1 SGHRS, CDR2 YFSETQ. The CDR3 is CAGSLKGLYEQYF. CDR3 DNA sequence: TGCGCCGGCAGCTTGAAGGGGCTCTACGAGCAGTACTTC.

The table lists this clonotype with a few counts. The V call is TRBV20-1, the J call TRBJ2-6; D might be TRBD1 or TRBD2, each matching 6 bases. Trimming removed 0 bases from V and 3 bases from J, with 15 bases in between. The CDR3 runs 17 residues. Germline lookup yields CDR1 DFQATT and CDR2 SNEGSKA (reference sequence). The CDR3 sequence: CSARDAWGARGANVLTF. The CDR3, as DNA: TGCAGTGCTAGAGATGCGTGGGGGGCGCGTGGGGCCAACGTCCTGACTTTC.

There are many counts of this clonotype. The gene calls are TRBV6-2 or TRBV6-3 and TRBJ1-1; TRBD1 aligns across 8 bases. Trimming at V came to 6 bases and at J to 11 bases, leaving 8 bases not matched to a gene. This CDR3 comprises 12 residues. From germline, CDR1 is MNHEY and CDR2 SVGEGT. In DNA form, the CDR3 reads TGTGCCAGCAGCTTCAGGGGGCATTTGGCTTTCTTT. This gives the protein CASSFRGHLAFF.

This clonotype was counted at least ten times. The V call is TRBV3-1, the J call TRBJ2-5; the match to TRBD2 covers 14 bases. After removal of 4 bases from V and 3 bases from J, the junction contained 10 bases not matched to a gene. Germline loops: CDR1 LGHDT, CDR2 YNNKEL (reference sequence). The CDR3 spans 18 residues. This CDR3 is CASSLGLAGGKIEETQYF. In DNA form, the CDR3 reads TGTGCCAGCAGCCTAGGACTAGCGGGGGGCAAAATTGAAGAGACCCAGTACTTC.

This clonotype has ten or more counts. The gene calls are TRBV20-1 and TRBJ2-3; 7 positions agree with TRBD1. This CDR3 has 13 residues. Germline V gene sequence: CDR1 DFQATT, CDR2 SNEGSKA (reference sequence). J was trimmed by 4 bases and V by 6 bases; bases with no gene match: 7. CDR3 sequence reads: CSAYGQAADTQYF. CDR3 coding DNA: TGCAGTGCATACGGACAGGCAGCAGATACGCAGTATTTT.

This chain uses TRBV9 with TRBJ2-1; D is unresolved. This CDR3 is built from 16 residues. Per the germline V gene, CDR1 is SGDLS and CDR2 is YYNGEE. Trimming stripped 4 bases from V and 3 bases from J, with 17 bases between. As DNA, the CDR3 is TGTGCCAGCAGCCCCTACAGTGCTTTTGGCTACAATGAGCAGTTCTTC. Amino acid sequence: CASSPYSAFGYNEQFF.

This clonotype was counted many times. This chain joins TRBV30 and TRBJ1-5; D gene unclear. Germline-derived CDR1 and CDR2 are GTSNPN and SVGIG (reference sequence). Trimming removed 0 bases at V and 2 bases at J, with 5 bases between. The CDR3 totals 13 residues. The DNA of the CDR3 is TGTGCCTGGAGTGTAAGGCGCAATCAGCCCCAGCATTTT. Translation: CAWSVRRNQPQHF.

This clonotype was seen repeatedly, ten times or more. The chain joins TRBV28 to TRBJ1-5, with 7 bases identical to TRBD1. The CDR3 spans 17 residues. Germline V gene sequence: CDR1 MDHEN, CDR2 SYDVKM. Trimming at V came to 8 bases and at J to 3 bases, leaving 16 bases not matched to a gene. The CDR3 region is CASASPGDRVDNQPQHF. The CDR3 DNA is TGTGCCAGCGCCTCACCAGGCGACAGGGTGGACAATCAGCCCCAGCATTTT.

The genes are TRBV5-1 and TRBJ1-4; tentatively, D is TRBD1 (6 bases). With 5 bases removed from V and 3 bases from J, the gap between germline ends came to 8 bases. This CDR3 comprises 13 residues. The germline V gene has CDR1 SGHRS and CDR2 YFSETQ. The CDR3 region has the DNA TGCGCCAGCAGACAGGGAGCTAATGAAAAACTGTTTTTT. It specifies CASRQGANEKLFF.

This clonotype has a count of ten or more. The chain uses TRBV11-2 and TRBJ1-1; D is unresolved. CDR3 length equals 16 residues. Trimming removed 2 bases at V and 0 bases at J, with 13 bases between. Germline CDR1 and CDR2: SGHAT and FQNNGV. The CDR3 coding sequence is TGTGCCAGCAGCTTAACGTGGGGTGTTTTGAACACTGAAGCTTTCTTT. Protein sequence: CASSLTWGVLNTEAFF.

This clonotype has a count of ten or more. V is TRBV11-2 and J is TRBJ1-1; possibly TRBD1 for D (5 bases). V was shortened by 0 bases and J by 4 bases, with 6 bases between the two germline ends. The CDR3 runs 13 residues. Looked up from germline, CDR1 is SGHAT and CDR2 is FQNNGV. The CDR3, as DNA: TGTGCCAGCAGCTTAGAAAGGGGCACTGAAGCTTTCTTT. Residues: CASSLERGTEAFF.